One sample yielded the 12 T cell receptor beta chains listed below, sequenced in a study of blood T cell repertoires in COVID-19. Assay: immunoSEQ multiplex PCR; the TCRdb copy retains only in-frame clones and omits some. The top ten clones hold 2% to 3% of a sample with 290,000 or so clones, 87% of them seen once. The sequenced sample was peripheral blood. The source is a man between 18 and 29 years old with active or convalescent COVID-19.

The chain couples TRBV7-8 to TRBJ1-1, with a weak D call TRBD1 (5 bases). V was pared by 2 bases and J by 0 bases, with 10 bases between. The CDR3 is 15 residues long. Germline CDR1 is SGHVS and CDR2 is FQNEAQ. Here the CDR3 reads CASSLLTDMNTEAFF. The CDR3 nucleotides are TGTGCCAGCAGCTTACTGACAGATATGAACACTGAAGCTTTCTTT.

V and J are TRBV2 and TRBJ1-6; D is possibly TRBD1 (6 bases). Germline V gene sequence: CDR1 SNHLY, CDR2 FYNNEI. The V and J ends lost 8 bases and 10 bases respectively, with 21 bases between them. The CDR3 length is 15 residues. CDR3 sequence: CASSRGGGVESPLHF. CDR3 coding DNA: TGTGCCAGCTCTCGTGGAGGGGGGGTCGAATCACCCCTCCACTTT. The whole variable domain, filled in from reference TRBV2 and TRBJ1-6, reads EPEVTQTPSHQVTQMGQEVILRCVPISNHLYFYWYRQILGQKVEFLVSFYNNEISEKSEIFDDQFSVERPDGSNFTLKIRSTKLEDSAMYFCASSRGGGVESPLHFGNGTRLTVT.

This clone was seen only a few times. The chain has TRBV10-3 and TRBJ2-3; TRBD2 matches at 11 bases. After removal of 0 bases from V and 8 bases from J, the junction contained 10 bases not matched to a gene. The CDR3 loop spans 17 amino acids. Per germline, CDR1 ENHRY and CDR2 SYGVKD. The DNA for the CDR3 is TGTGCCATCAGTGAGTCGATTAGCGGGAGGGCCGAGGGTACGCAGTATTTT. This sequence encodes CAISESISGRAEGTQYF.

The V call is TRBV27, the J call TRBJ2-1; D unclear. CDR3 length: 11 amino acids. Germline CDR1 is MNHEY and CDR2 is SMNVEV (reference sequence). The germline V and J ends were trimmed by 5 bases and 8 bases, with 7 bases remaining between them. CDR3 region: CASSKYDEQFF. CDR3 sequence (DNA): TGTGCCAGCAGTAAATATGATGAGCAGTTCTTC.

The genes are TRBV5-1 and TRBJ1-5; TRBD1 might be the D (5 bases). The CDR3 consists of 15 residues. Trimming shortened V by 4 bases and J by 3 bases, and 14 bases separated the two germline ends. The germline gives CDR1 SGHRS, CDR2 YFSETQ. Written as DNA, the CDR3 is TGCGCCAGCAGCATCTCCGGGACTACCAATCAGCCCCAGCATTTT. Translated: CASSISGTTNQPQHF.

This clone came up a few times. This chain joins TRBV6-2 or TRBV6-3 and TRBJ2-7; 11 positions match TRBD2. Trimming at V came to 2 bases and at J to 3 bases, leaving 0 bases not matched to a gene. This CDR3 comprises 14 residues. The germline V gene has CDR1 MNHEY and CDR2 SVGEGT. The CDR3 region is CASSYGTSGYEQYF. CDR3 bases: TGTGCCAGCAGTTACGGGACTAGCGGCTACGAGCAGTACTTC.

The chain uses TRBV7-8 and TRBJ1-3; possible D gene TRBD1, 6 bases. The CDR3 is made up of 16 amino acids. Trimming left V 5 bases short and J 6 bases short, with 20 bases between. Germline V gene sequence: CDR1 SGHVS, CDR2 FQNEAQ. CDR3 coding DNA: TGTGCCAGCAGCACGACATCTAGGGCAGGGGTAAACACCATATATTTT. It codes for CASSTTSRAGVNTIYF.

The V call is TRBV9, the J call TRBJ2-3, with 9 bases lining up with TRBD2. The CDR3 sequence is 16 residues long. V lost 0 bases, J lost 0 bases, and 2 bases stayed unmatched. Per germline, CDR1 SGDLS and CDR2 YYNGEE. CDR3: CASSVVLAGSTDTQYF. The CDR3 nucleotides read TGTGCCAGCAGCGTAGTCCTAGCGGGGAGCACAGATACGCAGTATTTT.

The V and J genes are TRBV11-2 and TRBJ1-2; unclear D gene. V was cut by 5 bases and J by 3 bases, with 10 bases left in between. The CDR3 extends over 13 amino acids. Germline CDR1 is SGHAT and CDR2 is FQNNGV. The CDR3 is CASSRSNYYGYTF. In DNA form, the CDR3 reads TGTGCCAGCAGCCGGTCGAACTACTATGGCTACACCTTC.

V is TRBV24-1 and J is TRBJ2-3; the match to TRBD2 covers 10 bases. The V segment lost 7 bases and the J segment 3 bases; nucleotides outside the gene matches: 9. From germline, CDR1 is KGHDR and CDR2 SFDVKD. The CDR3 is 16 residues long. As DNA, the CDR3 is TGTGCCACCAGCGACCCACTAGCGGGAAGGACAGATACGCAGTATTTT. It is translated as CATSDPLAGRTDTQYF.

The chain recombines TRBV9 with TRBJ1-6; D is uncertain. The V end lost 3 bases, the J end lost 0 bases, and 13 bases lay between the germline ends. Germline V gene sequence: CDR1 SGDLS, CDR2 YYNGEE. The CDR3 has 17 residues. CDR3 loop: CASSGSGASSYNSPLHF. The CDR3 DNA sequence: TGTGCCAGCAGCGGGAGTGGCGCTAGCTCCTATAATTCACCCCTCCACTTT.

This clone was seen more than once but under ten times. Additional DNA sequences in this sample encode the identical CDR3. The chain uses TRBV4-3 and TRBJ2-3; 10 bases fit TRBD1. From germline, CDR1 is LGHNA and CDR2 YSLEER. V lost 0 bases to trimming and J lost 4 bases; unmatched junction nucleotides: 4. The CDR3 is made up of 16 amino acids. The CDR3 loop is CASSQDPGQGSDTQYF. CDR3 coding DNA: TGCGCCAGCAGCCAAGATCCGGGACAGGGGTCAGATACGCAGTATTTT.